The sequence of this T cell receptor beta chain was determined in a study of cytomegalovirus exposure and HLA in healthy donors. Of note for this clone: No antigen is known for it.

Vbeta (60) and Jbeta (13) primers were used in the PCR. In the original workflow: In a later analysis, the count reached 75 million to 90 million unique TCR beta chains, with about 10 million shared. TCRdb keeps only in-frame clones here, not all; method: immunoSEQ multiplex PCR. V and J calls and clone size follow that table, whereas D and trimming were derived from the DNA. Of some 90,000 clones listed, approximately 72% are singletons. Points from the study as a whole: In an earlier analysis, in some 600 donors, most V segments appeared productive either ~90% or ~30% of the time. Most likely, a cluster of highly shared sequence variants arose as a sequencing artifact. The authors listed 150 to 200 TCR beta chains as cytomegalovirus-associated.

This TCR derives from a woman aged 65 to 85 in good health and CMV-seropositive. Sequences were obtained from PBMCs.

The CDR3 spells CASSQDPGQGTREQYF. The DNA of the CDR3 is TGCGCCAGCAGCCAAGACCCGGGACAGGGAACTCGGGAGCAGTACTTC. This sequence joins TRBV4-3 and TRBJ2-7, with 9 bases fitting TRBD1. Trimming at V came to 0 bases and at J to 7 bases, leaving 10 bases not matched to a gene. In germline, CDR1 is LGHNA, CDR2 YSLEER. This CDR3 region has 16 residues.